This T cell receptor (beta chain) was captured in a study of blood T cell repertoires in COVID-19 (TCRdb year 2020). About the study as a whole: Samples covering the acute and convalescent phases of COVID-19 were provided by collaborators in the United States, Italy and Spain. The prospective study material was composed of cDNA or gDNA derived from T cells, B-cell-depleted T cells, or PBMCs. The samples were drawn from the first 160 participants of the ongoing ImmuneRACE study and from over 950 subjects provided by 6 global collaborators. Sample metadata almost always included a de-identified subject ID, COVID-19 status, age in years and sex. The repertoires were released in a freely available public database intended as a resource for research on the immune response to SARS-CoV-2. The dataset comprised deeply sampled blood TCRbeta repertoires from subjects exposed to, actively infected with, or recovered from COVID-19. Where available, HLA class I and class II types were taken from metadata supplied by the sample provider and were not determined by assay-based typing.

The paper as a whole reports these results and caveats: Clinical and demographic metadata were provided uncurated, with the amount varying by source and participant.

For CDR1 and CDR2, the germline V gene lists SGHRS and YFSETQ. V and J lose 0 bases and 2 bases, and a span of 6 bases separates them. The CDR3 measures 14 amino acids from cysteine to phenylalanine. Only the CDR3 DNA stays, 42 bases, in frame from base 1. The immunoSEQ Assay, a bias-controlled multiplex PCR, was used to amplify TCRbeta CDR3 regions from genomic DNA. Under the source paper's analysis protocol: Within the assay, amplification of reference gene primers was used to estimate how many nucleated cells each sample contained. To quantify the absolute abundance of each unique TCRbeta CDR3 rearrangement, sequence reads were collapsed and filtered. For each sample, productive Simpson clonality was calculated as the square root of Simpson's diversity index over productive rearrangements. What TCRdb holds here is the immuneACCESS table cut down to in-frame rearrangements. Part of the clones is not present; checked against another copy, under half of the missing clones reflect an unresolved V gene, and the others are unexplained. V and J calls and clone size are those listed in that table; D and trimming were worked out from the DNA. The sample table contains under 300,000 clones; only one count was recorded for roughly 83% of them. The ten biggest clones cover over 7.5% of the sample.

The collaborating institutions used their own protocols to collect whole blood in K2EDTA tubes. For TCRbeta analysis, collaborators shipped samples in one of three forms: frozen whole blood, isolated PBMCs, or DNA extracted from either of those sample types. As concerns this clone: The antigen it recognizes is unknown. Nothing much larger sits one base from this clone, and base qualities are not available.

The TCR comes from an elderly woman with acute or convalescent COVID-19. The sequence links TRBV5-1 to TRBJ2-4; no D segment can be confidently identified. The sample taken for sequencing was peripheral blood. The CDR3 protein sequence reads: CASSLAGSKNIQYF. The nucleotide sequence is TGCGCCAGCAGCTTGGCCGGTTCCAAAAACATTCAGTACTTC.